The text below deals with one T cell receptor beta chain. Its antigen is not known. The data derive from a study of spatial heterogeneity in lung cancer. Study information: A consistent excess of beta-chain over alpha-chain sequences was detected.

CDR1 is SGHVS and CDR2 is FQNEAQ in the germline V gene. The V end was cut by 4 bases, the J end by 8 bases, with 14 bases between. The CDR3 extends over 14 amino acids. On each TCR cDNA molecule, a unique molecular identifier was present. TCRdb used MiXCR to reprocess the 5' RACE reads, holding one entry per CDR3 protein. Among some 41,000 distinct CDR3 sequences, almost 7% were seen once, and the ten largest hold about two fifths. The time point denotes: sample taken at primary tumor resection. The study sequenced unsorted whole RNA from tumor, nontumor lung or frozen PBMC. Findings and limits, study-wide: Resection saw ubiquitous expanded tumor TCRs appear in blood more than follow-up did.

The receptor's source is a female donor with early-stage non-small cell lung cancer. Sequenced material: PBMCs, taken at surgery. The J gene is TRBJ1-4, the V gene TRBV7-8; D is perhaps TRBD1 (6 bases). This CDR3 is CASSSQGKVEKLFF. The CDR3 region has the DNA TGTGCCAGCAGCTCACAGGGCAAGGTGGAAAAACTGTTTTTT.